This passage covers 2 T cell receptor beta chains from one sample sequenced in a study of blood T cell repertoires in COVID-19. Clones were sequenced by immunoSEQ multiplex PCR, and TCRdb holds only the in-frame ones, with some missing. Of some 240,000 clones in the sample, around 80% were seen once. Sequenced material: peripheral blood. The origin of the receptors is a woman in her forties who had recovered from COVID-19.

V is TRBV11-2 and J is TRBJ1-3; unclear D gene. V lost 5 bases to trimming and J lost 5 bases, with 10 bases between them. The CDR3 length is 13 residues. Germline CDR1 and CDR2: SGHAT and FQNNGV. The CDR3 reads CASSRIARNTIYF. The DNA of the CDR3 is TGTGCCAGCAGCAGAATTGCGCGAAACACCATATATTTT.

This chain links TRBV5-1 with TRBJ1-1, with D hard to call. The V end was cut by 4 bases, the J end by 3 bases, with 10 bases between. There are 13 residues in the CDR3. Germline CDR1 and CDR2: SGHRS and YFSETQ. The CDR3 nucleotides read TGCGCCAGCAGCCGGGTCGTTGACACTGAAGCTTTCTTT. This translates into CASSRVVDTEAFF.